In its sample, the clone carrying this T cell receptor (beta chain) was seen once. This record comes from a study of blood T cells in healthy people across ages. Per germline, CDR1 SGHKS and CDR2 YYEKEE (reference sequence). Trimming pared 2 bases from V and 9 bases from J, leaving 18 bases between. This CDR3 has 16 residues. A sample-barcoded 5' primer and a J-beta primer mix were used in a second PCR of roughly 6 to 11 cycles. Every single cDNA molecule received a tag from a template-switch adaptor with 12 random nucleotides. Sequencing recovered at least 3 million CDR3-containing paired-end reads from each sample. A single record per CDR3 protein comes from TCRdb applying MiXCR to the 5' RACE reads. The sample comprises 1.5 million to 2 million distinct CDR3 sequences, 39% of which are singletons, and under 30% rests with the top ten. Each sample had at least 6 million PBMCs isolated.

The TCR was taken from a human donor in good health. The chain couples TRBV5-5 to TRBJ1-6; unclear D gene. The sequenced sample consisted of blood. The CDR3 reads CASSFLLGGNFSPLHF. The CDR3 DNA follows: TGTGCCAGCAGCTTCCTCTTAGGAGGGAACTTTTCACCCCTCCACTTT.